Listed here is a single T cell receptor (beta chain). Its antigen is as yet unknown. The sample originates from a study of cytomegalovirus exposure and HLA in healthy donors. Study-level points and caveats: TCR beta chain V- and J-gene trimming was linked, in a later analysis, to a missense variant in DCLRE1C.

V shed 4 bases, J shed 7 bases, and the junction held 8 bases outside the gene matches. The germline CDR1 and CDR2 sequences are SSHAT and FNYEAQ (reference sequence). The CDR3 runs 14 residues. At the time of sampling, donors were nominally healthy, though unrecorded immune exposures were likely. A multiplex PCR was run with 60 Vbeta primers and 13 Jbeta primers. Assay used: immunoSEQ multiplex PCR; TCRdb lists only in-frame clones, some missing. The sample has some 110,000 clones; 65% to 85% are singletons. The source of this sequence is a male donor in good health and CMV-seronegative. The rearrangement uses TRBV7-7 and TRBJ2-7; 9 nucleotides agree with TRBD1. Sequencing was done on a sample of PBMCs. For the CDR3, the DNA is TGTGCCAGCAGCTCGGACAGGGGCGCGCGGGAGCAGTACTTC. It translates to CASSSDRGAREQYF. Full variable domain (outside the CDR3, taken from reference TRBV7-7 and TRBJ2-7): GAGVSQSPRYKVTKRGQDVTLRCDPISSHATLYWYQQALGQGPEFLTYFNYEAQPDKSGLPSDRFSAERPEGSISTLTIQRTEQRDSAMYRCASSSDRGAREQYFGPGTRLTVT.